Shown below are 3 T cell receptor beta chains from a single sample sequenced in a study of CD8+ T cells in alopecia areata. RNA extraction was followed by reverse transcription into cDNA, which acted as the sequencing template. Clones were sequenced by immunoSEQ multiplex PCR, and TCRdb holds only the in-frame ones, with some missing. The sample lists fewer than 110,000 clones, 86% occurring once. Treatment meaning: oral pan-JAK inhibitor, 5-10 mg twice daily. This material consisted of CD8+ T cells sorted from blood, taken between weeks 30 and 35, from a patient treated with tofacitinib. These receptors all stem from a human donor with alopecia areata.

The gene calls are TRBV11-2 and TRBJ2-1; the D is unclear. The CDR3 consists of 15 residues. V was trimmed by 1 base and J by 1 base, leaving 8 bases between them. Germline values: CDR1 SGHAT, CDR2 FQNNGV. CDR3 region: CASSLGVGSYNEQFF. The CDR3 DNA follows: TGTGCCAGCAGCTTAGGGGTGGGATCCTACAATGAGCAGTTCTTC.

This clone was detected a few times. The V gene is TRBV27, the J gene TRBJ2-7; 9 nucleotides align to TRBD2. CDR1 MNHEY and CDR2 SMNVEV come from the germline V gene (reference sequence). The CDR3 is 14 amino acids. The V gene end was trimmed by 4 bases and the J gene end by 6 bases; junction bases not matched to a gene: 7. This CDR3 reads CASSSPGLAPEQYF. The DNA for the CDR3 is TGTGCCAGCAGTTCGCCGGGACTAGCCCCCGAGCAGTACTTC.

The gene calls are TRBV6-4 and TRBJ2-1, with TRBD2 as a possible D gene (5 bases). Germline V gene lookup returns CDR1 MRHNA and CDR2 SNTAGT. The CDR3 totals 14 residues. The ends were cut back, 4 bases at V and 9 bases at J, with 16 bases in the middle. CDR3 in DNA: TGTGCCAGCAGTGGGACTTCAGAGGTCGGTGAGCAGTTCTTC. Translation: CASSGTSEVGEQFF.